These T cell receptor beta chains were read from a single sample in a study of shared clonotypes between healthy human individuals. Profiled with immunoSEQ multiplex PCR; TCRdb holds only in-frame clones, not every one. The data contain 2 million to 2.5 million clones, roughly 93% of them seen just once; the ten biggest clones take up approximately 0.37%. The specimen sequenced was naive CD4+ T cells from PBMCs. These receptors all come from a man between 18 and 35 years old in good health. Some clones in this sample may be carry-over from other donors' samples. CDR3s include the opening cysteine and the closing phenylalanine or tryptophan. The order of the fields is J gene, V gene, clone size, D gene, CDR3 DNA, CDR3 protein. A D gene is named only where the DNA matches it firmly. Expanded clones get a size class; other rows say once, few or many, or leave the size out.

TRBJ2-1,TRBV6-6,NA,NA,TGTGCCAGCAGTCCCCGGGCCCGCGGTGGCGAGCAGTTCTTC,CASSPRARGGEQFF
TRBJ2-1,TRBV6-6,NA,NA,TGTGCCAGCAGCCAGTTATCTAATGAGCAGTTCTTC,CASSQLSNEQFF
TRBJ1-2,TRBV12-5,NA,NA,TGTGCTAGTGGTGGCACCCAGGGATATGGCTACACCTTC,CASGGTQGYGYTF
TRBJ2-2,TRBV4-2,once,NA,TGTGCCAGCAGCCAGGGACCGACGAACACCGGGGAGCTGTTTTTT,CASSQGPTNTGELFF
TRBJ2-7,TRBV5-1,NA,NA,TGCGCCAGCAGCACGGGACTCCGGGGCGTTGAAGAGCAGTACTTC,CASSTGLRGVEEQYF
TRBJ2-1,TRBV7-8,NA,TRBD2,TGTGCCAGCAGCCTACGACTTAGTAGCGGGCCCAATGAGCAGTTCTTC,CASSLRLSSGPNEQFF
TRBJ2-7,TRBV7-9,NA,TRBD1,TGTGCCAGCAGCCCGATAAGACAGGGGAGCTCCTACGAGCAGTACTTC,CASSPIRQGSSYEQYF
TRBJ1-2,TRBV7-2,NA,TRBD1,TGTGCCAGCAGCTTATGGGGGACAGGGGTTCACTATGGCTACACCTTC,CASSLWGTGVHYGYTF
TRBJ1-2,TRBV6-4,NA,NA,TGTGCCAGCAGTGACTCGCAGGGTCGCCGCTACACCTTC,CASSDSQGRRYTF
TRBJ2-3,TRBV5-1,once,NA,TGCGCCAGCAGCTTGGCTCCTAGCGACGGCACAGATACGCAGTATTTT,CASSLAPSDGTDTQYF
TRBJ1-2,TRBV28,NA,NA,TGTGCCAGCAGTTTCAGATGGACATCTCTCTATGGCTACACCTTC,CASSFRWTSLYGYTF
TRBJ1-5,TRBV21-1,NA,NA,TGTGCCAGCAGCAAGAGAGGGGTTCGCAATCAGCCCCAGCATTTT,CASSKRGVRNQPQHF
TRBJ1-3,TRBV11-2,NA,NA,TGTGCCAGCAGCTTAGATCAAGTGGCGGGTCTCCGAGCTGGAAACACCATATATTTT,CASSLDQVAGLRAGNTIYF
TRBJ1-2,TRBV28,NA,NA,TGTGCCAGCAGTTTAGCCCAGAGGGGGTATGGCTACACCTTC,CASSLAQRGYGYTF
TRBJ2-4,TRBV4-3,NA,NA,TGCGCCAGCAGCCAAGAAAAAGGACGGACTGTGAACTTC,CASSQEKGRTVNF
TRBJ2-5,TRBV11-2,once,NA,TGTGCCAGCAGCCGGCGAGGAGAAGAGACCCAGTACTTC,CASSRRGEETQYF
TRBJ1-2,TRBV7-6,NA,NA,TGTGCCAGCAGCTTGGCGACAGTAATTAACTATGGCTACACCTTC,CASSLATVINYGYTF
TRBJ1-5,TRBV7-2,NA,NA,TGTGCCAGCAGCTTGCTGACGGGGACGAATCAGCCCCAGCATTTT,CASSLLTGTNQPQHF
TRBJ1-1,TRBV4-1,NA,NA,TGCGCCAGCAGCCCCCCTTGGGGGAACACTGAAGCTTTCTTT,CASSPPWGNTEAFF
TRBJ1-5,TRBV5-1,few,NA,TGCGCCAGCAGCCTCGGCGACGGGGGCAATCAGCCCCAGCATTTT,CASSLGDGGNQPQHF
TRBJ1-4,TRBV21-1,NA,NA,TGTGCCAGAGGGGCGACAGGGACTAATGAAAAACTGTTTTTT,CARGATGTNEKLFF
TRBJ2-6,TRBV28,NA,NA,TGTGCCAGCCGACCCCTTAAGGGCGTCCTGACTTTC,CASRPLKGVLTF
TRBJ2-5,TRBV5-1,NA,NA,TGCGCCAGCAGCTTGGGGCCCGGGGCATCGGAGACCCAGTACTTC,CASSLGPGASETQYF
TRBJ2-1,TRBV7-2,NA,TRBD2,TGTGCCAGCAGCTACTCTAGCGGGATCTCCTACAATGAGCAGTTCTTC,CASSYSSGISYNEQFF
TRBJ2-1,TRBV12-5,NA,TRBD2,TGTGCTAGTGGTTTGGGACTAGCGGGAGGGCCCCTAGCTGCTAGTGAGCAGTTCTTC,CASGLGLAGGPLAASEQFF
TRBJ2-1,TRBV5-1,NA,NA,TGCGCCAGCAGCTTCGGGGGACCCGCTGAGCAGTTCTTC,CASSFGGPAEQFF
TRBJ1-5,TRBV18,NA,NA,TGTGCCAGCTCACCACCAGGGTTTGGCAATCAGCCCCAGCATTTT,CASSPPGFGNQPQHF
TRBJ2-7,TRBV29-1,NA,NA,TGCAGCGTTGGACGTGCCTACGAGCAGTACTTC,CSVGRAYEQYF
TRBJ2-7,TRBV19,NA,TRBD2,TGTGCCAGTAGTAGAGCGGGAGGGGATACCTACGAGCAGTACTTC,CASSRAGGDTYEQYF
TRBJ1-3,TRBV5-1,once,NA,TGCGCCAGCAGCTTGGACACCTTCCGAAACACCATATATTTT,CASSLDTFRNTIYF
TRBJ2-2,TRBV29-1,NA,TRBD1,TGCAGCGCCACGCAGGGGGCGGAGGTCGGGGAGCTGTTTTTT,CSATQGAEVGELFF
TRBJ2-2,TRBV19,NA,TRBD2,TGTGCCAGTAGTGACCAGATAGCGGGCGGAACCGGGGAGCTGTTTTTT,CASSDQIAGGTGELFF
TRBJ2-1,TRBV20-1,NA,NA,TGCAGTGCCGTGAAGGATGAGCAGTTCTTC,CSAVKDEQFF
TRBJ2-2,TRBV11-2,NA,TRBD1,TGTGCCAGCAGCGAGCGAAGGGGACAGACCACCGGGGAGCTGTTTTTT,CASSERRGQTTGELFF
TRBJ2-1,TRBV6-1,NA,TRBD2,TGTGCCAGCTTAAGATACGGGACTAACTACAATGAGCAGTTCTTC,CASLRYGTNYNEQFF
TRBJ2-7,TRBV19,NA,NA,TGTGCCAGTGCAGCCGGACAGAAGTACGAGCAGTACTTC,CASAAGQKYEQYF
TRBJ2-7,TRBV18,NA,NA,TGTGCCAGCTCACCACCAGGGCAGGGCACCTACGAGCAGTACTTC,CASSPPGQGTYEQYF
TRBJ2-2,TRBV18,NA,TRBD2,TGTGCCAGCTCACAAGGACTAGCGGGGACCACCGGGGAGCTGTTTTTT,CASSQGLAGTTGELFF
TRBJ2-5,TRBV7-3,NA,TRBD2,TGTGCCAGCAGCCCTAGCGGGAGAGAAGAGACCCAGTACTTC,CASSPSGREETQYF
TRBJ2-1,TRBV4-1,NA,TRBD2,TGCGCCAGCAGCCAGCCGGGGAAGCGGGAGTATCAGGGTGAGCAGTTCTTC,CASSQPGKREYQGEQFF
TRBJ2-2,TRBV19,once,NA,TGTGCCAGTAGTATTGGCGGTACGAACACCGGGGAGCTGTTTTTT,CASSIGGTNTGELFF
TRBJ2-7,TRBV9,NA,TRBD2,TGTGCCAGCAGCGTAAGTAGCGGGAGCAGTCCGGCGCAGTACTTC,CASSVSSGSSPAQYF